This TCR beta chain was recovered during a study (dated by TCRdb to 2014 to 2015). Regarding the complete study: The study set out to test whether tumor-infiltrating Tregs in breast cancer get recruited from blood Tregs or are instead converted in situ from other CD4+ T cell subsets.

On this clonotype: No antigen is known for it. Base qualities are not provided; no much larger clone lies one nucleotide away.

Between the V and J ends, shortened by 4 bases and 0 bases respectively, the junction contains 5 bases. The germline V gene specifies SQVTM as CDR1 and ANQGSEA as CDR2. CDR3 length: 12 amino acids, cysteine to phenylalanine. The kept DNA is CDR3 alone, 36 bases in frame from the first base. The Miltenyi Naive CD4+ T Cell Isolation kit was used to purify naive CD4+ T cells, and CD25 microbeads were used to remove Tregs. Tregs, naive and memory CD4+ T cells from tumor, blood and ipsilateral draining lymph nodes of about five breast cancer patients underwent full-length TCR alpha and beta sequencing. Tumor tissue, along with lymph nodes from ipsilateral axillary dissection, was perfused with PBS, minced, and then digested using collagenase I and hyaluronidase. Sorted cell populations were confirmed by FACS to exceed 90% purity. Full-length TCR variable regions were amplified by 5' RACE PCR using constant-region reverse primers, and then by semi-nested PCR using Nested Universal Primer A. The ReliaPrep RNA Cell Miniprep System was used to extract total RNA, which was then reverse transcribed into 5'RACE-ready cDNA with the SMARTer RACE 5'/3' Kit. Multiplex adaptors were used to barcode full-length TCR alpha and beta libraries, and the barcoded libraries were sequenced on an Illumina MiSeq. Per the authors' processing: Sequencing data were pooled across the five patients for each of nine subset-tissue groups and compared by unsupervised clustering of TCR gene usage. The Morisita-Horn index was used to calculate repertoire similarity, with shared sequences weighted according to their contribution to each repertoire. TCRdb reanalyzed the raw reads on its own, using fastp at Q25 for trimming and MiXCR for clone calling, and kept in-frame beta chains. Each CDR3 protein appears once, grouped with its most common genes and DNA. The V and J calls follow TCRdb's processing rather than the paper's. Here the sample has about 11,000 distinct CDR3 sequences; more than 40% occur a single time. Roughly 12% of the sample is held by the ten biggest clonotypes.

Broader findings and caveats from the paper: The validation in the larger cohort was limited to a single TCR beta V-J rearrangement instead of whole repertoires. Tumor-infiltrating Treg TCR alpha and beta sequences overlapped most with tumor naive CD4+ T cells, then with blood naive CD4+ T cells. Tumor memory CD4+ T cell TCR gene usage clustered with blood and lymph node memory CD4+ cells and lymph node naive CD4+ cells.

The chain is assembled from TRBV29-1 and TRBJ2-3; TRBD2 could be the D gene, as 5 bases match. Sequencing input: tumor-infiltrating naive CD4+ T cells sorted from the breast tumor. The cell subset or site label, as the study defines it: naive CD4+ T cells, CD4+CD45RA+CD25-. The source is a female donor with breast cancer. DNA sequence: TGCAGCGTTGGCGGGAGCACAGATACGCAGTATTTT. This is translated as CSVGGSTDTQYF.